This T cell receptor beta chain derives from a study of cytomegalovirus exposure and HLA in healthy donors. CDR1 and CDR2 from the germline V gene are MGHDK and SYGVNS. V was clipped by 3 bases and J by 5 bases, with 16 bases between them. CDR3 size: 15 residues. Primers: 60 Vbeta forward and 13 Jbeta reverse. As originally analysed: The authors later counted approximately 80 million unique TCR beta chains, 9.5 million to 11 million of them shared. Generated by immunoSEQ multiplex PCR, the TCRdb table keeps only in-frame clones and is missing some. The V and J calls and clone size come from that table; D and trimming were worked out from the DNA. The listing contains some 200,000 clones.

This clonotype originated in a girl aged 2-10 years in good health and CMV-seropositive. This chain uses TRBV25-1 with TRBJ2-5; D uncertain. The specimen was PBMCs. The CDR3 DNA is TGTGCCAGCAGTGATAATCGGTTGGTGTTGGAGACCCAGTACTTC. It is translated as CASSDNRLVLETQYF.